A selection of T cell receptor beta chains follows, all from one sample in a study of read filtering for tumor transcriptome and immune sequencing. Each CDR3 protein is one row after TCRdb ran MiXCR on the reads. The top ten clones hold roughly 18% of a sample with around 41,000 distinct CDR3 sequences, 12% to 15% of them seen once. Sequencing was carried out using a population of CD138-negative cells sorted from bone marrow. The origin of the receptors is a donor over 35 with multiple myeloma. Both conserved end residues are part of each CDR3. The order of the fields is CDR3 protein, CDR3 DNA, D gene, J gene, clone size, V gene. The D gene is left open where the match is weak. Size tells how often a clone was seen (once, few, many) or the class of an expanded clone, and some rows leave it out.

CASSKAGVGYNEQFF	TGTGCCAGTAGTAAGGCGGGAGTAGGGTACAATGAGCAGTTCTTC	TRBD2	TRBJ2-1	.	TRBV19
CASSLGESTEAFF	TGTGCCAGCAGCTTGGGGGAATCGACTGAAGCTTTCTTT	.	TRBJ1-1	many	TRBV5-5
CASSPTGGLAKNIQYF	TGTGCCAGCTCACCGACAGGTGGCTTAGCCAAAAACATTCAGTACTTC	.	TRBJ2-4	many	TRBV18
CASSYQQGPYEQYF	TGTGCCAGCAGTTACCAACAGGGGCCCTACGAGCAGTACTTC	TRBD1	TRBJ2-7	many	TRBV6-2/TRBV6-3
CASSDRTSKKKNEQFF	TGTGCCAGCAGCGATAGGACGTCAAAGAAAAAAAATGAGCAGTTCTTC	.	TRBJ2-1	many	TRBV9
CASTSTSGGGETQYF	TGTGCCAGCACCTCGACTAGCGGCGGGGGGGAGACCCAGTACTTC	TRBD2	TRBJ2-5	many	TRBV12-3/TRBV12-4
CASSVGAERGQPQHF	TGTGCCAGCAGCGTAGGAGCTGAGCGTGGCCAGCCCCAGCATTTT	.	TRBJ1-5	many	TRBV9
CASKDRGKETQYF	TGTGCCAGCAAAGACAGGGGAAAAGAGACCCAGTACTTC	TRBD1	TRBJ2-5	few	TRBV3-1
CASSVGPGETGELFF	TGTGCCAGCAGCGTGGGCCCCGGGGAAACCGGGGAGCTGTTTTTT	.	TRBJ2-2	few	TRBV9
CASSATSTGTYNSPLHF	TGTGCCAGCAGTGCAACCTCGACGGGCACCTATAATTCACCCCTCCACTTT	.	TRBJ1-6	many	TRBV2
CASKTSGAASTQYF	TGTGCCAGCAAGACTAGCGGAGCGGCAAGTACGCAGTATTTT	TRBD2	TRBJ2-3	.	TRBV2
CASNYGQGAYEQYF	TGTGCCAGCAATTACGGACAGGGCGCCTACGAGCAGTACTTC	TRBD1	TRBJ2-7	medium-sized	TRBV6-6
CASSLDVGGHNEQFF	TGTGCCAGCAGCTTAGACGTGGGGGGGCACAATGAGCAGTTCTTC	.	TRBJ2-1	many	TRBV7-2
CSVLHREGTGELFF	TGCAGCGTCCTCCACAGGGAGGGGACCGGGGAGCTGTTTTTT	.	TRBJ2-2	few	TRBV29-1
CASSYSEDTQYF	TGTGCCAGCAGTTACTCGGAGGATACGCAGTATTTT	.	TRBJ2-3	many	TRBV6-2/TRBV6-3
CASSPGLAGAEQFF	TGCGCCAGCAGCCCCGGACTAGCGGGGGCCGAGCAGTTCTTC	TRBD2	TRBJ2-1	many	TRBV5-1
CASSYTGTGNYEQYF	TGTGCCAGCAGTTACACCGGCACCGGAAATTACGAGCAGTACTTC	.	TRBJ2-7	many	TRBV6-5
CASEMGNTEAFF	TGTGCCAGTGAGATGGGGAACACTGAAGCTTTCTTT	.	TRBJ1-1	many	TRBV7-9
CASSLVAGVDYEQYF	TGCGCCAGCAGCTTGGTAGCGGGGGTGGACTACGAGCAGTACTTC	TRBD2	TRBJ2-7	.	TRBV5-1
CASSRRMGYEQYF	TGTGCCAGCAGCCGCCGTATGGGGTACGAGCAGTACTTC	.	TRBJ2-7	many	TRBV7-2
CAWSPGYGYTF	TGTGCCTGGAGTCCGGGCTATGGCTACACCTTC	.	TRBJ1-2	many	TRBV30
CASSWTPTGTTEAFF	TGTGCCAGCAGCTGGACCCCTACAGGAACCACTGAAGCTTTCTTT	.	TRBJ1-1	few	TRBV5-4
CASSLTGASYNEQFF	TGCGCCAGCAGCTTGACGGGGGCTTCCTACAATGAGCAGTTCTTC	.	TRBJ2-1	many	TRBV5-1
CASSLVAGASYEQYF	TGTGCCAGCAGCTTAGTGGCAGGGGCGTCCTACGAGCAGTACTTC	.	TRBJ2-7	.	TRBV11-1
CASTSLAGELFF	TGTGCCAGCACGAGTCTGGCCGGGGAGCTGTTTTTT	.	TRBJ2-2	many	TRBV6-4
CASSLGRGRDTQYF	TGCGCCAGCAGCCTGGGGCGGGGAAGAGATACGCAGTATTTT	.	TRBJ2-3	many	TRBV5-1
CASSLGEDYEQFF	TGTGCCAGCAGCTTAGGGGAGGACTATGAGCAGTTCTTC	.	TRBJ2-1	many	TRBV7-3
CAGKGPGYTF	TGTGCCGGAAAGGGACCTGGCTACACCTTC	.	TRBJ1-2	many	TRBV2
CASSAKDKGKGNYGYTF	TGTGCCAGCAGTGCCAAAGATAAAGGGAAGGGAAACTATGGCTACACCTTC	.	TRBJ1-2	many	TRBV25-1
CASSLVGGEQFF	TGTGCCAGCAGCTTGGTAGGAGGAGAGCAGTTCTTC	.	TRBJ2-1	many	TRBV5-4
CATSDLTQGHNEQFF	TGTGCCACCAGTGATTTAACGCAGGGCCACAATGAGCAGTTCTTC	.	TRBJ2-1	medium-sized	TRBV24-1
CASSPGGVTQYF	TGTGCCAGCAGCCCCGGGGGTGTGACCCAGTACTTC	.	TRBJ2-5	many	TRBV11-2
CASGLGGSAGELFF	TGTGCCAGCGGCCTAGGAGGTTCGGCCGGGGAGCTGTTTTTT	.	TRBJ2-2	once	TRBV7-9
CASSSRDTGELFF	TGTGCCAGCAGCTCCCGCGACACCGGGGAGCTGTTTTTT	.	TRBJ2-2	few	TRBV7-9
CASSQPGGGNKYF	TGTGCCAGCAGCCAGCCCGGCGGGGGGAATAAGTATTTT	TRBD2	TRBJ2-3	many	TRBV14
CASSPPGTGDTQYF	TGTGCCAGCTCACCACCTGGGACAGGTGATACGCAGTATTTT	TRBD1	TRBJ2-3	many	TRBV18
CASSSARTQRMSYTF	TGTGCCAGCAGCTCGGCTAGGACCCAGCGTATGTCCTACACCTTC	.	TRBJ1-2	many	TRBV5-4
CASSQEGNTGARNEQFF	TGCGCCAGCAGCCAAGAAGGGAACACAGGGGCCAGAAATGAGCAGTTCTTC	TRBD1	TRBJ2-1	.	TRBV4-1
CASSRANPRRYGYTF	TGTGCCAGCAGCCGCGCGAACCCTCGGCGCTATGGCTACACCTTC	.	TRBJ1-2	once	TRBV6-5
CASSPRAGQGYEQYF	TGCGCCAGCAGCCCCCGTGCAGGACAGGGCTACGAGCAGTACTTC	TRBD1	TRBJ2-7	.	TRBV4-1
CSARADSNQPQHF	TGCAGTGCTAGAGCGGATAGCAATCAGCCCCAGCATTTT	.	TRBJ1-5	many	TRBV20-1
CASSFGSGLGEYEQYF	TGTGCCAGCAGCTTCGGATCCGGGCTTGGAGAGTACGAGCAGTACTTC	.	TRBJ2-7	few	TRBV7-2
CASSYLQGIEQYF	TGTGCCAGCAGTTATTTACAGGGTATCGAGCAGTACTTC	.	TRBJ2-7	many	TRBV6-5
CASSDSNNSPLHF	TGTGCCAGCAGCGACAGCAATAATTCACCCCTCCACTTT	.	TRBJ1-6	many	TRBV7-9
CASSYSTGGETQYF	TGTGCCAGCAGTTACTCTACGGGGGGGGAGACCCAGTACTTC	TRBD2	TRBJ2-5	many	TRBV6-5
CASFEVLSGYTF	TGTGCCAGCTTTGAAGTTCTGAGTGGCTACACCTTC	.	TRBJ1-2	many	TRBV12-3/TRBV12-4
CASSFPNRRGNEQFF	TGTGCCAGCAGCTTCCCCAATAGACGGGGTAATGAGCAGTTCTTC	.	TRBJ2-1	many	TRBV11-2
CASSLNFVEQQFF	TGTGCCAGCAGCTTAAACTTTGTGGAGCAGCAGTTCTTC	.	TRBJ2-1	many	TRBV7-3
CASSPPTPSTDTQYF	TGTGCCAGCTCACCACCCACACCAAGCACAGATACGCAGTATTTT	.	TRBJ2-3	many	TRBV18
CASSRSGQGASETQYF	TGTGCCAGCAGTAGGTCGGGGCAGGGGGCTTCGGAGACCCAGTACTTC	TRBD1	TRBJ2-5	many	TRBV27
CASITTGGADTQYF	TGTGCCAGCATCACGACAGGGGGAGCAGATACGCAGTATTTT	TRBD1	TRBJ2-3	many	TRBV12-3/TRBV12-4
CASSLVLGSYEQYF	TGTGCCAGCAGCTTGGTGTTGGGATCCTACGAGCAGTACTTC	.	TRBJ2-7	few	TRBV5-5
CSAQLGEETQYF	TGCAGTGCCCAACTAGGAGAAGAGACCCAGTACTTC	.	TRBJ2-5	many	TRBV20-1
CASSQEPSEELFF	TGCGCCAGCAGCCAAGAGCCTTCTGAAGAACTGTTTTTT	.	TRBJ1-4	many	TRBV4-3
CASSREAPYEQYF	TGTGCCAGCAGTAGGGAGGCCCCCTACGAGCAGTACTTC	.	TRBJ2-7	.	TRBV7-9
CASSPQGTSTDTQYF	TGTGCCAGCAGCCCACAGGGAACTAGCACAGATACGCAGTATTTT	.	TRBJ2-3	many	TRBV7-2
CASNLRPKGLSPTDTQYF	TGCGCCAGCAACCTAAGACCGAAAGGACTTTCCCCCACAGATACGCAGTATTTT	.	TRBJ2-3	many	TRBV5-1